The rows below give T cell receptor beta chains drawn from one sample of a study of control samples from healthy donors and cancer patients. The repertoire was sequenced with immunoSEQ multiplex PCR; TCRdb's copy has only in-frame clones and lacks some. The sample shows about 130,000 clones, 85% to 95% of them seen only once. The sequenced material came from PBMCs. Source of these receptors: a man in his fifties with head and neck cancer. The CDR3 runs from the conserved cysteine through the conserved F or W. A D gene is named only where the DNA matches it firmly. Some rows have no size entry. The others give once, few or many, or a class for an expanded clone.

TRBV7-2	14	-	TRBJ2-2	TRBD1	TGTGCCAGCAGCAGGGGACAGATCACCGGGGAGCTGTTTTTT	CASSRGQITGELFF
TRBV9	17	-	TRBJ2-4	-	TGTGCCAGCAGCCCCCATGGTGGCTTGTTAGCCAAAAACATTCAGTACTTC	CASSPHGGLLAKNIQYF
TRBV5-8	18	-	TRBJ2-7	TRBD1	TGTGCCAGCAGCTCCTCCTGGACAGGGTTTGGAGGCTCCTACGAGCAGTACTTC	CASSSSWTGFGGSYEQYF
TRBV5-8	14	-	TRBJ1-2	-	TGTGCCAGCAGCTTCGCGCAGGGCAGTCTTGGCTACACCTTC	CASSFAQGSLGYTF
TRBV29-1	13	-	TRBJ1-1	-	TGCAGCGTTTCACACACCTCGAACACTGAAGCTTTCTTT	CSVSHTSNTEAFF
TRBV24-1	14	-	TRBJ2-2	-	TGTGCCACCAGTGACCTCGAGGGGATCGGGGAGCTGTTTTTT	CATSDLEGIGELFF
TRBV30	14	-	TRBJ1-2	-	TGTGCCTGGAGTGTCAAGTATACGTTCTATGGCTACACCTTC	CAWSVKYTFYGYTF
TRBV4-1	14	-	TRBJ1-1	-	TGCGCCAGCAGCCAACCGAGGGGGGGCACTGAAGCTTTCTTT	CASSQPRGGTEAFF
TRBV28	15	once	TRBJ2-7	-	TGTGCCAGCAGTTTGGGGATCGGGGGCTCCTACGAGCAGTACTTC	CASSLGIGGSYEQYF
TRBV7-9	14	-	TRBJ1-1	-	TGTGCCATCTATCAATGGGGAGTGGACACTGAAGCTTTCTTT	CAIYQWGVDTEAFF
TRBV5-1	16	-	TRBJ2-2	TRBD2	TGCGCCAGCAGCTTGAGGTCTAGCGGGGGGGTCGGGGAGCTGTTTTTT	CASSLRSSGGVGELFF
TRBV4-2	16	-	TRBJ1-3	-	TGTGCCAGCAGCCTCGGAGGCGGGGGATCTGGAAACACCATATATTTT	CASSLGGGGSGNTIYF
TRBV19	13	-	TRBJ2-3	-	TGTGCCAGTAGCGACAAAAAGGGGGATACGCAGTATTTT	CASSDKKGDTQYF
TRBV11-3	14	-	TRBJ2-1	-	TGTGCCAGCAGCCCAGAGAGAGCGTCCAATGAGCAGTTCTTC	CASSPERASNEQFF
TRBV30	14	-	TRBJ1-6	-	TGTGCCTGGAGTCCCCGGGGGCCCCATTCACCCCTCCACTTT	CAWSPRGPHSPLHF
TRBV19	16	-	TRBJ1-1	TRBD1	TGTGCCAGTAACAGGGGAATTTTGGTAATGAACACTGAAGCTTTCTTT	CASNRGILVMNTEAFF
TRBV7-2	12	-	TRBJ2-7	-	TGTGCCAGCAGCTTAACCCTGGGAGAGCAGTACTTC	CASSLTLGEQYF
TRBV19	15	-	TRBJ2-1	TRBD2	TGTGCCAGTAAAACGACTAGCGGGTCTCTCAGTGGGCAGTTCTTC	CASKTTSGSLSGQFF
TRBV14	13	few	TRBJ2-7	-	TGTGCCAGCAGCCAAGATCGAGGAGGCGAGCAGTACTTC	CASSQDRGGEQYF
TRBV6-6	14	once	TRBJ1-1	-	TGTGCCAGCAGGGAGGCAGGACAGAACACTGAAGCTTTCTTT	CASREAGQNTEAFF